This TCR beta chain was sequenced for a study of monozygotic twins with inflammatory bowel disease. Germline V gene lookup returns CDR1 SGHRS and CDR2 YFSETQ. CDR3 length: 14 residues. TCRdb reprocessed the 5' RACE reads and stores each CDR3 protein as one record, lacking DNA. Its clone listing holds approximately 400,000 distinct CDR3 sequences. This sequence was found in a human donor with ulcerative colitis or Crohn's disease, or a healthy co-twin of an affected twin (not recorded which). Sequencing was performed on blood. The chain recombines TRBV5-1 with TRBJ2-7. The CDR3: CASSPRYPPYEQYF. The full variable domain, in which reference TRBV5-1 and TRBJ2-7 provide the parts outside the CDR3, is KAGVTQTPRYLIKTRGQQVTLSCSPISGHRSVSWYQQTPGQGLQFLFEYFSETQRNKGNFPGRFSGRQFSNSRSEMNVSTLELGDSALYLCASSPRYPPYEQYFGPGTRLTVT.